These T cell receptor beta chains were read from a single sample in a study of monozygotic twins with inflammatory bowel disease. TCRdb reprocessed the 5' RACE reads, with one entry per CDR3 protein and no DNA. The sample data list over 110,000 distinct CDR3 sequences. Sequencing input: blood. The receptors were sampled from a human donor with ulcerative colitis or Crohn's disease, or a healthy co-twin of an affected twin (not recorded which). The CDR3 runs from the conserved cysteine through the conserved F or W. Each record gives: V gene, J gene, CDR3 protein.

V: TRBV28
J: TRBJ1-4
CDR3: CASQRDHDEKLFF

V: TRBV19
J: TRBJ2-7
CDR3: CASSIGGREQYF

V: TRBV20-1
J: TRBJ1-5
CDR3: CSAGRQGIQPQHF

V: TRBV28
J: TRBJ1-3
CDR3: CASFEGSASGNTIYF

V: TRBV5-1
J: TRBJ2-1
CDR3: CASSQELEQFF

V: TRBV20-1
J: TRBJ2-3
CDR3: CSASTSGGTHTQYF

V: TRBV15
J: TRBJ2-7
CDR3: CATSLLGGDEQYF

V: TRBV27
J: TRBJ2-1
CDR3: CASSLPTKYTGRGSYNEQFF

V: TRBV9
J: TRBJ2-1
CDR3: CASSVAGYNEQFF

V: TRBV12-3/TRBV12-4
J: TRBJ2-1
CDR3: CASLARGYSNEQFF